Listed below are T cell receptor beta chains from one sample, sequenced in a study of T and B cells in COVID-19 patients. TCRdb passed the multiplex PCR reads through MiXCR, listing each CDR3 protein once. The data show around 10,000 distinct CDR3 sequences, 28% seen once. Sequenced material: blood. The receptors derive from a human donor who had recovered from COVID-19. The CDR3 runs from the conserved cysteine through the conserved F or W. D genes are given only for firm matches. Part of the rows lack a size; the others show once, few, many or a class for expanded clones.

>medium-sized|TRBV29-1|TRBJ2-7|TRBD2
TGCAGCGTTGAGACGGGACTACGACCCTACGAGCAGTACTTC
CSVETGLRPYEQYF
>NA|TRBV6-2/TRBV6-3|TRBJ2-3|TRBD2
TGTGCCAGCAGTCTCGGGACTAGCGGGAATACAGATACGCAGTATTTT
CASSLGTSGNTDTQYF
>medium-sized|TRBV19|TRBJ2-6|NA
TGTGCCAGTGCGCCCTGGACAGCTTATTCTGGGGCCAACGTCCTGACTTTC
CASAPWTAYSGANVLTF
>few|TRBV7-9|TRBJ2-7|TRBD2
TGTGCCAGCAGTCGAGGACTAGTATCCTACGAGCAGTACTTC
CASSRGLVSYEQYF
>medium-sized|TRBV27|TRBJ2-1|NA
TGTGCCAGCAGTTTGCAAAACGGGACTCTTACTACCAAAACGGAGAATGAGCAGTTCTTC
CASSLQNGTLTTKTENEQFF
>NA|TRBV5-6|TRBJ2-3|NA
TGTGCCAGCAGCGGTGACCGCTCAGATACGCAGTATTTT
CASSGDRSDTQYF
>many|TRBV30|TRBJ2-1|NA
TGTGCCTGGACCCCTGAGGGGTCCTACAATGAGCAGTTCTTC
CAWTPEGSYNEQFF
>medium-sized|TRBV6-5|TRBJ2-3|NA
TGTGCCAGCAGTTACTCGTCTCTCGGAGATACGCAGTATTTT
CASSYSSLGDTQYF
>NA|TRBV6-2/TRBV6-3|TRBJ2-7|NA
TGTGCCAGCAGTTACTCTTGGAACTACGAGCAGTACTTC
CASSYSWNYEQYF
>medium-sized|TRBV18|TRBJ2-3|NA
TGTGCCAGCTCACCCACAGGCTTTAGCACAGATACGCAGTATTTT
CASSPTGFSTDTQYF
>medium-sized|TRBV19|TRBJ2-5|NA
TGTGCCAGTAGTATGGATCTAGCGGAGACCCAGTACTTC
CASSMDLAETQYF
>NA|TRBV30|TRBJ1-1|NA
TGTGCCCGGACTCCAGGGCGCCGGGGGAACACTGAAGCTTTCTTT
CARTPGRRGNTEAFF
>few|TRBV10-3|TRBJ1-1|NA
TGTGCCATCAGGCCTAGGGACGGTAACACTGAAGCTTTCTTT
CAIRPRDGNTEAFF
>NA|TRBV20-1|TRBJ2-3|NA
TGCAGTGCTAAGAGTTTAGGGACCTCCTCGGCAGATACGCAGTATTTT
CSAKSLGTSSADTQYF
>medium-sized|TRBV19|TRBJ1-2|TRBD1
TGTGCCAGTAGTGTGGGACAGGGGGCGCCTGGCTACACCTTC
CASSVGQGAPGYTF
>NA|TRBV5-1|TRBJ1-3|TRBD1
TGCGCCAGCAGATCGGGACAGGCTGGAAACACCATATATTTT
CASRSGQAGNTIYF
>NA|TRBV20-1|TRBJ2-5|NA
TGCAGTGCCCCGGGAGCCGTGACCCAGTACTTC
CSAPGAVTQYF